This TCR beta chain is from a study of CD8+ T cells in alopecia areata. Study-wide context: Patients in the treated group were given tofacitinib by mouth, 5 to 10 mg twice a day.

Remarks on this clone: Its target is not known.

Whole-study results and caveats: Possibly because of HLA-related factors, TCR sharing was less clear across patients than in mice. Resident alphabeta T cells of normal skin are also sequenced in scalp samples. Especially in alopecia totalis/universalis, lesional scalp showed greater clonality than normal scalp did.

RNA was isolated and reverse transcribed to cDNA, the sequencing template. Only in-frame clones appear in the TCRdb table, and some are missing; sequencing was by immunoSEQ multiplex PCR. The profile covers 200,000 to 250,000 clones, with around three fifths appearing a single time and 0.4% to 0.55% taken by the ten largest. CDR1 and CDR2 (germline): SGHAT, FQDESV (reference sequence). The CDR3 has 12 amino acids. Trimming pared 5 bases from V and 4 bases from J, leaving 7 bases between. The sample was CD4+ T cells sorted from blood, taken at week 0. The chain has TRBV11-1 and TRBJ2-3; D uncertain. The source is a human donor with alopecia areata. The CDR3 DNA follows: TGTGCCAGCAGCGAAAATGCAGATACGCAGTATTTT. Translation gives CASSENADTQYF.